The 30 T cell receptor beta chains below were found in one sample sequenced in a study of blood T cell repertoires in COVID-19. Sequencing used immunoSEQ multiplex PCR; TCRdb keeps in-frame clones, though not all of them. The data show about 670,000 clones, over 80% seen once. Source material: peripheral blood. These receptors were taken from a woman aged 18 to 35 with acute or convalescent COVID-19.

This chain links TRBV15 with TRBJ1-6; D might be TRBD1 (6 bases). Deletions cut 3 bases from V and 7 bases from J, with 16 bases between. CDR3 length equals 16 residues. CDR1 is LNHNV and CDR2 is YYDKDF in the germline V gene (reference sequence). The DNA for the CDR3 is TGTGCCACCAGCAGGGTTTCCCCAAGGGGGAATTCACCCCTCCACTTT. Translation: CATSRVSPRGNSPLHF.

This chain connects TRBV19 to TRBJ2-2; TRBD2 might be the D (6 bases). Germline V gives CDR1 LNHDA, CDR2 SQIVND (reference sequence). The germline V and J ends were trimmed by 9 bases and 4 bases, with 18 bases remaining between them. The CDR3 is made up of 15 amino acids. The CDR3 sequence is CASGGSWDLTGELFF. CDR3 DNA: TGTGCCAGCGGAGGGAGTTGGGACCTCACCGGGGAGCTGTTTTTT.

For this clone: This same CDR3 is encoded by further DNA sequences in the sample. This chain joins TRBV5-1 and TRBJ1-3; D gene ambiguous. Per the germline V gene, CDR1 is SGHRS and CDR2 is YFSETQ. V was clipped by 1 base and J by 0 bases, with 5 bases between them. The length of the CDR3 is 14 residues. This CDR3 reads CASSLTVSGNTIYF. The CDR3 nucleotides are TGCGCCAGCAGCTTGACAGTCTCTGGAAACACCATATATTTT.

V gene TRBV2 combines with J gene TRBJ1-5; no clear D gene. The germline V gene has CDR1 SNHLY and CDR2 FYNNEI. V lost 6 bases and J 3 bases, leaving 12 bases between the germline ends. This CDR3 spans 14 amino acids. The CDR3 loop reads CASSARSANQPQHF. CDR3 coding DNA: TGTGCCAGCAGCGCCAGAAGCGCCAATCAGCCCCAGCATTTT.

The V and J genes are TRBV4-3 and TRBJ2-7; D is perhaps TRBD1 (6 bases). The CDR3 runs to 15 residues. Trimming pared 0 bases from V and 4 bases from J, leaving 13 bases between. Germline assignment: CDR1 LGHNA and CDR2 YSLEER. CDR3 in DNA: TGCGCCAGCAGCCAAGAGGTCAGGGGTAGTTACGAGCAGTACTTC. It translates to CASSQEVRGSYEQYF.

The V and J genes are TRBV30 and TRBJ2-7; a weak D match, TRBD1 (6 bases). This CDR3 contains 13 residues. Trimming removed 2 bases from V and 4 bases from J, with 12 bases in between. Germline lookup yields CDR1 GTSNPN and CDR2 SVGIG (reference sequence). CDR3 region: CAWSPPGQYEQYF. CDR3 coding DNA: TGTGCCTGGAGTCCCCCCGGACAGTACGAGCAGTACTTC.

CDR3 sequence reads: CAWSALGTGGTGELFF. In DNA, the CDR3 is TGTGCCTGGAGTGCCCTCGGGACAGGGGGCACCGGGGAGCTGTTTTTT. The genes are TRBV30 and TRBJ2-2, with TRBD1 identical over 11 bases. Germline-derived CDR1 and CDR2 are GTSNPN and SVGIG (reference sequence). The CDR3 is 16 residues long. The V and J ends lost 1 base and 4 bases, in that order; junction bases with no gene match: 5.

The rearrangement joins TRBV29-1 to TRBJ2-7; 7 bases are shared with TRBD1. The CDR3 has 14 amino acids. Germline V gene data show CDR1 as SQVTM and CDR2 as ANQGSEA. V trimming: 6 bases; J trimming: 1 base; junction bases outside the gene matches: 9. CDR3 residues: CSVLDRDKSYEQYF. The CDR3 DNA is TGCAGCGTCCTCGACAGGGATAAGTCCTACGAGCAGTACTTC.

The CDR3, as DNA: TGTGCCAGCAGTTACACCAGGACAGGGGGGACCTTC. It yields the protein CASSYTRTGGTF. V is TRBV6-2 or TRBV6-3 and J is TRBJ1-2, with 10 bases lining up with TRBD1. CDR1 is MNHEY, CDR2 SVGEGT, per germline. The ends lost 2 bases at V and 14 bases at J; junction bases unmatched: 5. CDR3 size: 12 residues.

This clone was recorded once. The chain employs TRBV5-1 and TRBJ2-7; the D gene is possibly TRBD2 (5 bases). CDR1 and CDR2 from the germline V gene are SGHRS and YFSETQ. Trimming took off 7 bases at V and 5 bases at J, with 19 bases between the two ends. CDR3 length equals 14 residues. The CDR3 here is CASRLGEGLNEQYF. In DNA form, the CDR3 reads TGCGCCAGCCGACTCGGAGAGGGTTTGAACGAGCAGTACTTC.

This chain joins TRBV7-2 and TRBJ2-1, with D maybe TRBD1 (6 bases). From germline, CDR1 is SGHTA and CDR2 FQGNSA. V lost 6 bases, J lost 6 bases, and 18 bases lay in between. This CDR3 is 15 amino acids long. CDR3 DNA: TGTGCCAGCAGTTCCCGGGACACCCAGACCAATGAGCAGTTCTTC. Translated, it gives CASSSRDTQTNEQFF.

The rearrangement links TRBV27 to TRBJ1-2; D is undetermined. CDR1 is MNHEY, CDR2 SMNVEV, per germline (reference sequence). This CDR3 is 16 amino acids long. Trimming removed 6 bases at V and 4 bases at J, with 21 bases between. The CDR3 protein is CASRQAPWPIGYGYTF. CDR3 coding DNA: TGTGCCAGCAGGCAGGCCCCATGGCCAATCGGCTATGGCTACACCTTC.

This chain connects TRBV24-1 to TRBJ2-3, with 9 bases identical to TRBD2. Germline CDR1 reads KGHDR; CDR2 reads SFDVKD. The CDR3 spans 19 residues. Trimming took 4 bases from V and 2 from J; bases not matched to a gene: 15. For the CDR3, the DNA is TGTGCCACCAGTGACCCCCGGACAGCGGGGGGCCCTAACACAGATACGCAGTATTTT. This gives the protein CATSDPRTAGGPNTDTQYF.

The chain links TRBV19 to TRBJ2-3; 9 nucleotides agree with TRBD2. V lost 3 bases to trimming and J lost 2 bases; unmatched junction nucleotides: 6. The CDR3 sequence is 16 residues long. Germline values: CDR1 LNHDA, CDR2 SQIVND (reference sequence). The CDR3 DNA reads TGTGCCAGTAGTATCCGCGGGGGGGCCCCCACAGATACGCAGTATTTT. Its translation is CASSIRGGAPTDTQYF. The whole variable domain, filled in from reference TRBV19 and TRBJ2-3, reads DGGITQSPKYLFRKEGQNVTLSCEQNLNHDAMYWYRQDPGQGLRLIYYSQIVNDFQKGDIAEGYSVSREKKESFPLTVTSAQKNPTAFYLCASSIRGGAPTDTQYFGPGTRLTVL.

A few counts support this clone. An end of the junction differs from the germline gene, which may be a read error. The rearrangement joins TRBV29-1 to TRBJ2-1, with TRBD2 identical over 11 bases. The germline gives CDR1 SQVTM, CDR2 ANQGSEA. The CDR3 runs 15 residues. CDR3 region: CSALGLAGIINAQFF. CDR3 DNA: TGCAGCGCCCTAGGACTAGCGGGCATCATAAATGCGCAGTTCTTC.

The chain combines TRBV2 with TRBJ2-7; D may correspond to TRBD1 or TRBD2 (9 bases each). Deletions cut 3 bases from V and 7 bases from J, with 40 bases between. The CDR3 is 22 residues long. CDR1 is SNHLY, CDR2 FYNNEI, per germline. The CDR3 reads CASSDWTGVFGPTSGPPMEQYF. The CDR3 region has the DNA TGTGCCAGCAGTGATTGGACAGGGGTATTCGGACCGACTAGCGGTCCTCCAATGGAGCAGTACTTC.

J is TRBJ1-2 and V is TRBV27; perhaps TRBD1 as D (6 bases). The V and J ends lost 3 bases and 2 bases respectively, with 10 bases between them. The length of the CDR3 is 14 residues. The germline V gene has CDR1 MNHEY and CDR2 SMNVEV (reference sequence). CDR3 sequence: CASSLGAGNYGYTF. CDR3 bases: TGTGCCAGCAGTTTGGGGGCAGGGAACTATGGCTACACCTTC.

The chain joins TRBV7-8 to TRBJ2-7; TRBD2 is a possible D gene (6 bases). V was trimmed by 5 bases and J by 2 bases, leaving 13 bases between them. The length of the CDR3 is 14 residues. Germline V gene sequence: CDR1 SGHVS, CDR2 FQNEAQ. DNA of the CDR3: TGTGCCAGCAGCGATCTGGGAGGTGCCTACGAGCAGTACTTC. It yields the protein CASSDLGGAYEQYF.

The V and J genes are TRBV20-1 and TRBJ1-1; 7 bases align to TRBD1. The trim removed 3 bases at V and 9 bases at J, leaving 16 bases unmatched. CDR1 DFQATT and CDR2 SNEGSKA come from the germline V gene (reference sequence). CDR3 length: 15 residues. This CDR3 reads CSASLSGGTETKAFF. The CDR3 coding sequence is TGCAGTGCTAGTCTCTCAGGTGGGACAGAGACGAAAGCTTTCTTT.

The chain is built from TRBV7-6 and TRBJ1-4, with D possibly being TRBD1 (5 bases). V gave up 3 bases and J gave up 5 bases, with 13 bases separating them. This CDR3 is built from 15 residues. Germline values: CDR1 SGHVS, CDR2 FNYEAQ. The CDR3 DNA reads TGTGCCAGCAGCTTCGGGCGGGACCCCAATGAAAAACTGTTTTTT. Protein product: CASSFGRDPNEKLFF.

The gene calls are TRBV27 and TRBJ2-7; no reliable D call. Germline values: CDR1 MNHEY, CDR2 SMNVEV (reference sequence). The CDR3 is made up of 14 amino acids. The V and J ends lost 1 base and 3 bases respectively, with 10 bases between them. In DNA form, the CDR3 reads TGTGCCAGCAGTTTATATCCCGCGGACTACGAGCAGTACTTC. Translation gives CASSLYPADYEQYF.

The V gene is TRBV12-3 or TRBV12-4, the J gene TRBJ2-7; the D gene is possibly TRBD2 (5 bases). The CDR3 has 13 residues. Trimming pared 5 bases from V and 3 bases from J, leaving 11 bases between. The CDR3: CASSPGLSYEQYF. The CDR3 DNA follows: TGTGCCAGCAGTCCCGGACTGAGCTACGAGCAGTACTTC.

The V call is TRBV29-1, the J call TRBJ1-2; 9 bases agree with TRBD1. This CDR3 has 13 amino acids. CDR1 is SQVTM and CDR2 is ANQGSEA in the germline V gene. The CDR3, as DNA: TGCAGTGCCGGGACAGGGATCTCCTATGGCTACACCTTC. Its protein product is CSAGTGISYGYTF.

The rearrangement links TRBV7-3 to TRBJ1-6; 10 bases align to TRBD1. The V and J ends lost 5 bases and 13 bases, in that order; junction bases with no gene match: 8. CDR3 length equals 14 residues. Germline CDR1 and CDR2: SGHTA and FQGTGA. Written as DNA, the CDR3 is TGTGCCAGCAGCCGCACCGGGACAGGGGCCCCCCTCCACTTT. It encodes CASSRTGTGAPLHF.

The V call is TRBV5-4, the J call TRBJ2-3, with TRBD2 as a possible D gene (7 bases). Germline V gene data show CDR1 as SGHNT and CDR2 as YYREEE (reference sequence). V was clipped by 3 bases and J by 4 bases, with 12 bases between them. This CDR3 has 14 residues. CDR3 in DNA: TGTGCCAGCAGCTCGCGGGGGCGGCCAGATACGCAGTATTTT. Translated, it gives CASSSRGRPDTQYF.

V usage is TRBV5-8 and J usage is TRBJ1-5; D unresolved. Trimming removed 4 bases from V and 9 bases from J, with 11 bases in between. The germline V gene encodes CDR1 SGHTS and CDR2 YDEGEE. This CDR3 has 12 amino acids. The CDR3 here is CASSPGLWPQHF. The CDR3 nucleotides read TGTGCCAGCAGCCCAGGACTTTGGCCCCAGCATTTT.

The chain carries TRBV19 and TRBJ1-2, with D hard to call. V was cut by 4 bases and J by 8 bases, with 14 bases left in between. The CDR3 runs to 13 residues. Germline V gene lookup returns CDR1 LNHDA and CDR2 SQIVND (reference sequence). In nucleotides, the CDR3 is TGTGCCAGTAGTAGTCCCCTTCTCCGGGGCTACACCTTC. It is translated as CASSSPLLRGYTF.

V is TRBV3-1 (or the pseudogene TRBV3-2) and J is TRBJ2-7; tentatively, D is TRBD2 (6 bases). This CDR3 is built from 15 residues. Deletions cut 0 bases from V and 1 base from J, with 10 bases between. The germline CDR1 and CDR2 sequences are LGHDT and YNNKEL (reference sequence). This CDR3 reads CASSQEGGVSYEQYF. DNA for the CDR3: TGTGCCAGCAGCCAAGAAGGCGGGGTATCCTACGAGCAGTACTTC.

Only one count was recorded for this clone. The J gene is TRBJ1-1, the V gene TRBV4-2; D not certain. Trimming shortened V by 2 bases and J by 1 base, and 8 bases separated the two germline ends. Per germline, CDR1 LGHNA and CDR2 YNFKEQ. The length of the CDR3 is 14 residues. CDR3 loop: CASSQSSGNTEAFF. The DNA of the CDR3 is TGTGCCAGCAGCCAATCGTCGGGGAACACTGAAGCTTTCTTT.

The chain links TRBV6-5 to TRBJ1-1, with D tentatively TRBD1 (6 bases). Germline V gives CDR1 MNHEY, CDR2 SVGAGI. CDR3 length equals 13 residues. The V gene lost 11 bases and the J gene lost 7 bases, with 20 bases spanning the gap. CDR3: CAGTSSEGSEAFF. Written as DNA, the CDR3 is TGTGCCGGGACAAGCAGTGAAGGTAGTGAAGCTTTCTTT.